Presented here are 29 T cell receptor beta chains from one specimen sequenced in a study of cytomegalovirus exposure and HLA in healthy donors. PCR amplification relied on 60 Vbeta primers (plus 13 Jbeta primers). The data were produced by immunoSEQ multiplex PCR, yet TCRdb's version contains in-frame clones alone and is incomplete. This table has 100,000 to 150,000 clones, about four fifths appearing once. Sequencing used PBMCs. These receptors originate from a middle-aged woman in good health and CMV-seronegative.

This clone appeared once. The chain employs TRBV5-1 and TRBJ2-3; 7 nucleotides agree with TRBD2. After removal of 4 bases from V and 1 base from J, the junction contained 6 bases not matched to a gene. CDR1 is SGHRS, CDR2 YFSETQ, per germline. The CDR3 totals 15 residues. CDR3 sequence reads: CASSPGGRGTDTQYF. CDR3 bases: TGCGCCAGCAGCCCAGGAGGGAGGGGCACAGATACGCAGTATTTT.

The V gene is TRBV19, the J gene TRBJ1-5; the match to TRBD1 covers 7 bases. Trimming cost V 4 bases and J 4 bases; bases outside gene matches: 13. The CDR3 length is 17 residues. The germline V gene encodes CDR1 LNHDA and CDR2 SQIVND (reference sequence). The CDR3 region has the DNA TGTGCCAGTAGTACATCAACAGGGGCTATTGGAAATCAGCCCCAGCATTTT. This translates into CASSTSTGAIGNQPQHF.

The V gene is TRBV7-3, the J gene TRBJ2-1, with 10 bases that match TRBD1. The V segment lost 0 bases and the J segment 8 bases; nucleotides outside the gene matches: 10. The CDR3 spans 17 residues. Germline V gene lookup returns CDR1 SGHTA and CDR2 FQGTGA. CDR3 sequence: CASSLTSGTGAPHEQFF. The DNA of the CDR3 is TGTGCCAGCAGCTTAACGTCCGGGACAGGGGCTCCCCATGAGCAGTTCTTC. The full variable domain, completed using reference TRBV7-3 and TRBJ2-1, is GAGVSQTPSNKVTEKGKYVELRCDPISGHTALYWYRQSLGQGPEFLIYFQGTGAADDSGLPNDRFFAVRPEGSVSTLKIQRTERGDSAVYLCASSLTSGTGAPHEQFFGPGTRLTVL.

This clone was recorded once. The rearrangement uses TRBV29-1 and TRBJ2-3; TRBD2 matches at 8 bases. Germline CDR1 and CDR2: SQVTM and ANQGSEA. The CDR3 is 14 amino acids. V gave up 3 bases and J gave up 5 bases; unmatched junction bases: 7. In nucleotides, the CDR3 is TGCAGCGTTGAGGCCAGCGGGGGTAGAGATACGCAGTATTTT. Its protein is CSVEASGGRDTQYF.

The chain uses TRBV25-1 and TRBJ1-2; the D gene is possibly TRBD1 (5 bases). CDR1 MGHDK and CDR2 SYGVNS come from the germline V gene. This CDR3 has 16 residues. The germline V and J ends were trimmed by 4 bases and 3 bases, with 18 bases remaining between them. The CDR3, as DNA: TGTGCCAGCAGTGTAGGTGGAGGGGTAAAGTACTATGGCTACACCTTC. Translated: CASSVGGGVKYYGYTF.

The V call is TRBV19, the J call TRBJ2-7; TRBD1 matches at 11 bases. Germline lookup yields CDR1 LNHDA and CDR2 SQIVND (reference sequence). V gave up 7 bases and J gave up 6 bases; unmatched junction bases: 5. This CDR3 is built from 13 residues. CDR3 DNA: TGTGCCAGTACTCCGGGACAGGGGGGCGAGCAGTACTTC. It encodes CASTPGQGGEQYF.

This chain connects TRBV7-6 to TRBJ2-2; weak D call: TRBD2 (6 bases). The CDR3 has 16 amino acids. Trimming took 4 bases from V and 3 from J, leaving 15 bases between them. Germline V lookup: CDR1 SGHVS, CDR2 FNYEAQ. This CDR3 reads CASSSSGLGDTGELFF. CDR3 DNA sequence: TGTGCCAGCAGCTCTTCGGGACTGGGGGACACCGGGGAGCTGTTTTTT.

The chain has TRBV7-9 and TRBJ2-7; perhaps TRBD1 as D (6 bases). Trimming cost V 0 bases and J 7 bases, with 10 bases left between them. The CDR3 length is 13 residues. Germline CDR1 is SEHNR and CDR2 is FQNEAQ (reference sequence). In nucleotides, the CDR3 is TGTGCCAGCAGCTTAGCGGGGGCGCGGGAGCAGTACTTC. It encodes CASSLAGAREQYF.

The chain joins TRBV28 to TRBJ2-4; perhaps TRBD1 as D (6 bases). The CDR3 is made up of 15 amino acids. Germline CDR1 is MDHEN and CDR2 is SYDVKM. Deletions cut 3 bases from V and 7 bases from J, with 16 bases between. The CDR3 bases are TGTGCCAGCAGTTTGCCCCAGGGGTCAGCGAACATTCAGTACTTC. Its translation: CASSLPQGSANIQYF.

The V and J genes are TRBV18 and TRBJ2-7; 9 bases match TRBD1. V lost 2 bases and J lost 3; bases outside the gene matches: 17. The CDR3 contains 19 residues. Per germline, CDR1 KGHSH and CDR2 LQKENI. The DNA for the CDR3 is TGTGCCAGCTCACCAGCGTTCGGGGACGGGACAGGGAGCAACTACGAGCAGTACTTC. Protein: CASSPAFGDGTGSNYEQYF.

This chain joins TRBV27 and TRBJ2-3, with 10 bases that match TRBD2. V dropped 7 bases and J dropped 7; count of bases not matched to a gene: 11. CDR1 MNHEY and CDR2 SMNVEV come from the germline V gene (reference sequence). The CDR3 sequence is 15 residues long. The CDR3 region is CASTPTAGGPNTQYF. CDR3 nucleotide sequence: TGTGCCAGCACCCCCACAGCGGGAGGGCCCAATACGCAGTATTTT.

V usage is TRBV6-5 and J usage is TRBJ1-2, with D tentatively TRBD1 (5 bases). Trimming pared 0 bases from V and 6 bases from J, leaving 14 bases between. The CDR3 is made up of 15 amino acids. Germline CDR1 is MNHEY and CDR2 is SVGAGI. The CDR3 region has the DNA TGTGCCAGCAGTTACTCACCGCAGGGTATGGATGGCTACACCTTC. It translates to CASSYSPQGMDGYTF.

The chain couples TRBV7-3 to TRBJ1-5; 8 positions agree with TRBD1. The V segment lost 5 bases and the J segment 7 bases; nucleotides outside the gene matches: 4. CDR1 SGHTA and CDR2 FQGTGA come from the germline V gene. CDR3 size: 13 residues. The CDR3 protein is CASSPQGGQPQHF. The CDR3 nucleotides read TGTGCCAGCAGCCCACAGGGGGGGCAGCCCCAGCATTTT.

The rearrangement links TRBV28 to TRBJ2-2; 11 bases fit TRBD2. The CDR3 is 17 residues long. With V trimmed by 2 bases and J by 4 bases, 6 bases remained unmatched. Looked up from germline, CDR1 is MDHEN and CDR2 is SYDVKM. CDR3 region: CASSLVSTSGATGELFF. CDR3 DNA: TGTGCCAGCAGTTTAGTCTCGACTAGCGGGGCCACCGGGGAGCTGTTTTTT.

V and J are TRBV4-1 and TRBJ2-5, with D perhaps matching TRBD2 (6 bases). The J call may not be correct, given that the DNA end is closer to TRBJ2-7. The CDR3 covers 17 residues. From germline, CDR1 is MGHRA and CDR2 YSYEKL. As DNA, the CDR3 is TGCGCCAGCAGCCAAGAAGGTAGTGGGCGGGACCCCTACGAGCAGTACTTC. Translation: CASSQEGSGRDPYEQYF.

This clone has more than one count but fewer than ten. In nucleotides, the CDR3 is TGTGCCAGCAGCCAAGAAATGGGAGGGTACGAGCAGTACTTC. Translation gives CASSQEMGGYEQYF. This chain connects TRBV4-2 to TRBJ2-7; TRBD2 matches at 7 bases. The germline CDR1 and CDR2 sequences are LGHNA and YNFKEQ. V gave up 0 bases and J gave up 4 bases; unmatched junction bases: 3. This CDR3 has 14 residues.

CDR3 loop: CASSLGQGRPYEQYF. As DNA, the CDR3 is TGTGCCAGCAGCCTTGGACAGGGGCGGCCCTACGAGCAGTACTTC. V and J are TRBV2 and TRBJ2-7; 9 bases line up with TRBD1. CDR1 and CDR2 (germline): SNHLY, FYNNEI. J was trimmed by 2 bases and V by 6 bases; bases with no gene match: 8. This CDR3 is 15 amino acids long.

This chain connects TRBV2 to TRBJ1-5; TRBD1 matches 8 bases. The CDR3 runs to 15 residues. V shed 8 bases, J shed 5 bases, and the junction held 11 bases outside the gene matches. Germline-derived CDR1 and CDR2 are SNHLY and FYNNEI. CDR3 sequence reads: CASAIKGQGDQPQHF. The DNA of the CDR3 is TGTGCCAGCGCGATCAAAGGACAGGGCGATCAGCCCCAGCATTTT. Complete variable domain (other parts from reference TRBV2 and TRBJ1-5): EPEVTQTPSHQVTQMGQEVILRCVPISNHLYFYWYRQILGQKVEFLVSFYNNEISEKSEIFDDQFSVERPDGSNFTLKIRSTKLEDSAMYFCASAIKGQGDQPQHFGDGTRLSIL.

V and J are TRBV28 and TRBJ2-3, with 10 bases identical to TRBD2. This CDR3 has 17 amino acids. CDR1 and CDR2 (germline): MDHEN, SYDVKM. V lost 1 base, J lost 6 bases, and 10 bases stayed unmatched. Here the CDR3 reads CASSLFPSGSFGDTQYF. In DNA, the CDR3 is TGTGCCAGCAGTTTATTTCCTAGCGGGAGCTTCGGGGATACGCAGTATTTT.

This clone was recorded at least ten times. Other DNA sequences in this sample translate to the same CDR3. CDR3 nucleotides: TGTGCCAGCAGCTCTGGACTGGACTACGAGCAGTACTTC. This translates into CASSSGLDYEQYF. J is TRBJ2-7 and V is TRBV6-5, with D perhaps TRBD2 (5 bases). The length of the CDR3 is 13 residues. Germline V lookup: CDR1 MNHEY, CDR2 SVGAGI. The V end was cut by 6 bases, the J end by 3 bases, with 12 bases between.

The chain has TRBV6-5 and TRBJ2-2; TRBD2 matches at 12 bases. The germline gives CDR1 MNHEY, CDR2 SVGAGI. V was pared by 6 bases and J by 1 base, with 0 bases of the junction left unmatched. This CDR3 comprises 15 residues. The CDR3 DNA reads as TGTGCCAGCAGGGGACTAGCGGGGAACACCGGGGAGCTGTTTTTT. Translation gives CASRGLAGNTGELFF.

The genes are TRBV25-1 and TRBJ1-4, with a weak D call TRBD1 (6 bases). The CDR3 is 15 amino acids. Germline CDR1 MGHDK, CDR2 SYGVNS. Trimming pared 1 base from V and 7 bases from J, leaving 13 bases between. The CDR3 DNA follows: TGTGCCAGCAGTGAATCGGGGACATTCAGTGAAAAACTGTTTTTT. Translated, it gives CASSESGTFSEKLFF.

The chain recombines TRBV19 with TRBJ1-2, with a possible D match to TRBD1 (6 bases). Per the germline V gene, CDR1 is LNHDA and CDR2 is SQIVND (reference sequence). V gave up 3 bases and J gave up 3 bases, with 14 bases separating them. The CDR3 length is 15 residues. The CDR3 DNA reads as TGTGCCAGTAGTATGAAGGGACATGGGGACTATGGCTACACCTTC. It encodes CASSMKGHGDYGYTF.

This clone was detected only a few times. The chain carries TRBV4-1 and TRBJ1-4; D is ambiguous. Germline V lookup: CDR1 MGHRA, CDR2 YSYEKL. The V gene lost 2 bases and the J gene lost 3 bases, with 10 bases spanning the gap. The CDR3 covers 15 residues. The CDR3 bases are TGCGCCAGCAGCCAACGAGGGTGGGCTAATGAAAAACTGTTTTTT. Amino acid sequence: CASSQRGWANEKLFF.

This clone was counted once. The chain links TRBV5-4 to TRBJ1-2; 9 bases fit TRBD1. V shed 4 bases, J shed 7 bases, and the junction held 17 bases outside the gene matches. The CDR3 covers 17 residues. CDR1 SGHNT and CDR2 YYREEE come from the germline V gene (reference sequence). DNA for the CDR3: TGTGCCAGCAGCGACCAAAACCGACAGGGGGTGGATGGTGGCTACACCTTC. Translation: CASSDQNRQGVDGGYTF.

This clone came up a few times. The chain carries TRBV30 and TRBJ1-1; TRBD1 aligns across 8 bases. This CDR3 is 13 amino acids long. In germline, CDR1 is GTSNPN, CDR2 SVGIG (reference sequence). Trimming took 8 bases from V and 4 from J; bases not matched to a gene: 9. The CDR3 sequence: CAADRESGTEAFF. The CDR3 region has the DNA TGTGCCGCGGACAGGGAGTCCGGCACTGAAGCTTTCTTT.

CDR3 region: CASSIGTAYQETQYF. The CDR3 region has the DNA TGCGCCAGCAGCATAGGGACAGCATACCAAGAGACCCAGTACTTC. The chain recombines TRBV5-1 with TRBJ2-5; 7 bases match TRBD1. This CDR3 region has 15 residues. The junction had 6 bases not matched to a gene; V was cut back by 4 bases and J by 0 bases. In germline, CDR1 is SGHRS, CDR2 YFSETQ.

This rearrangement joins TRBV5-5 to TRBJ2-5, with a tentative D call TRBD2 (6 bases). The V gene's germline CDR1 is SGHKS and CDR2 YYEKEE (reference sequence). V was pared by 0 bases and J by 0 bases, with 12 bases between. CDR3 length equals 16 residues. DNA of the CDR3: TGTGCCAGCAGCTTGGGAGGGGCGGGGTACCAAGAGACCCAGTACTTC. Protein product: CASSLGGAGYQETQYF.

V is TRBV14 and J is TRBJ1-4, with 7 bases fitting TRBD1. CDR1 is SGHDN and CDR2 is FVKESK in the germline V gene. There are 14 residues in the CDR3. Unmatched junction bases numbered 3, after V lost 4 bases and J lost 4 bases. In nucleotides, the CDR3 is TGTGCCAGCAGCCGGGGACAGATTAATGAAAAACTGTTTTTT. This sequence encodes CASSRGQINEKLFF.